One TCR beta chain is described in this entry. The antigen remains undetermined. This sequence may be a read error, since a much larger clone differs from it by one base. These data belong to a study of CD8 T cells in ankylosing spondylitis. Each CDR3 protein is one row after TCRdb ran MiXCR on the 5' RACE reads. This table holds 300,000 to 400,000 distinct CDR3 sequences, around a tenth found once. Study observations and caveats: There was reportedly significant enrichment of clones that were disease-linked in matched ankylosing spondylitis synovial fluid. Characteristic of ankylosing spondylitis blood, it appeared, was a TCR beta motif comprising about eight highly homologous variants.

The ends were cut back, 6 bases at V and 5 bases at J, with 14 bases in the middle. Germline loops: CDR1 SGHDT, CDR2 YYEEEE. This CDR3 region has 13 residues. This receptor was taken from a female donor with ankylosing spondylitis or in good health (not recorded which). Sequencing was carried out using blood, either unsorted or a sorted T cell fraction (not recorded which). The chain is built from TRBV5-6 and TRBJ1-1; the D is unclear. In DNA, the CDR3 is TGTGCCAGCATCCCGGGGAGGAAAACTGAAGCTTTCTTT. This codes for CASIPGRKTEAFF.